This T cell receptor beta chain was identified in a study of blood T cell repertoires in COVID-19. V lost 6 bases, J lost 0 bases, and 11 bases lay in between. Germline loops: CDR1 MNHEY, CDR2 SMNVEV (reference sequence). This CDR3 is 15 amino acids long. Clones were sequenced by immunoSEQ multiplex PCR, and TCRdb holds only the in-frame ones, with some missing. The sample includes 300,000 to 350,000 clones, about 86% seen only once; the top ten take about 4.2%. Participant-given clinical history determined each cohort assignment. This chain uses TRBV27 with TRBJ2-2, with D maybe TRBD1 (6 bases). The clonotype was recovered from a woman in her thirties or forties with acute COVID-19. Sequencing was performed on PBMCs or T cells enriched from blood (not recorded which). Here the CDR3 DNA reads TGTGCCAGCAGCTGGACAGTGCCGAACACCGGGGAGCTGTTTTTT. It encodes CASSWTVPNTGELFF.